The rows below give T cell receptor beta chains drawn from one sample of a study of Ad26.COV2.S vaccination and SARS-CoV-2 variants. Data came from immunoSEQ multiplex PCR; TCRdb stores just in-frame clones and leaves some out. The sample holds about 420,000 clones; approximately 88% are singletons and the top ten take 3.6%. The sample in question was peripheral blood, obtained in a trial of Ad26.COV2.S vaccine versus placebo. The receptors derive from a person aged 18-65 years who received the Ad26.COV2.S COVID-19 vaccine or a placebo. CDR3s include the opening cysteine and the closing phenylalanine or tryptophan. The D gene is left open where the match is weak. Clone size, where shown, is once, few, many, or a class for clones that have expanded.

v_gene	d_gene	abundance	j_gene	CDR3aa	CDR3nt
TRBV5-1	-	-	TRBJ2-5	CASSLEQQETQYF	TGCGCCAGCAGCTTGGAGCAACAAGAGACCCAGTACTTC
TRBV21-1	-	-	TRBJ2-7	CASSTPRGGTYEQYF	TGTGCCAGCAGCACCCCCCGGGGGGGAACTTACGAGCAGTACTTC
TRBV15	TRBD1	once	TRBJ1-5	CATGTGWGQPQHF	TGTGCCACCGGGACAGGGTGGGGTCAGCCCCAGCATTTT
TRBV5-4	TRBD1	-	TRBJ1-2	CASSLGKVRGHYGYTF	TGTGCCAGCAGCTTGGGCAAAGTTAGGGGGCACTATGGCTACACCTTC
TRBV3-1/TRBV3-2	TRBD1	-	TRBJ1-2	CASSHYGTGGNGYTF	TGTGCCAGCAGCCATTATGGGACAGGGGGGAATGGCTACACCTTC
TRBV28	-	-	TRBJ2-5	CASSLLPFRGGKETQYF	TGTGCCAGCAGTCTATTGCCTTTTAGGGGGGGCAAAGAGACCCAGTACTTC
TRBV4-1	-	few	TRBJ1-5	CASSQTGTAGNQPQHF	TGCGCCAGCAGCCAAACGGGGACCGCTGGCAATCAGCCCCAGCATTTT
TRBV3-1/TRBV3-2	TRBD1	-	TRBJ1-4	CASSQDLFLGTGGRLIEKLFF	TGTGCCAGCAGCCAAGATCTGTTTCTGGGGACAGGGGGCCGACTTATTGAAAAACTGTTTTTT
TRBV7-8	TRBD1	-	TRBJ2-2	CASSFTTGPNTGELFF	TGTGCCAGCAGCTTTACGACAGGGCCTAACACCGGGGAGCTGTTTTTT
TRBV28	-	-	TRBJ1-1	CASSPYPRKVTEAFF	TGTGCCAGCAGCCCATATCCGAGGAAAGTCACTGAAGCTTTCTTT
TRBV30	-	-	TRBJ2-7	CAWSHQTDYEQYF	TGTGCCTGGAGCCACCAGACTGACTACGAGCAGTACTTC
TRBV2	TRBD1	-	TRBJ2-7	CASRSETGGSSYEQYF	TGTGCCAGCCGGTCCGAGACAGGGGGCAGTTCCTACGAGCAGTACTTC
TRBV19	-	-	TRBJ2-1	CASSIEGLNEQFF	TGTGCCAGTAGTATTGAGGGTCTCAATGAGCAGTTCTTC
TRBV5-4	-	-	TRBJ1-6	CASSLDRYNSPLHF	TGTGCCAGCAGCTTGGACAGATATAATTCACCCCTCCACTTT
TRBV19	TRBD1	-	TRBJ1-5	CASSISRGQGESSNQPQHF	TGTGCCAGTAGTATAAGTCGGGGACAGGGCGAATCTAGCAATCAGCCCCAGCATTTT
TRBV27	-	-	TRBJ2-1	CASSESYNEQFF	TGTGCCAGCAGTGAGTCCTACAATGAGCAGTTCTTC
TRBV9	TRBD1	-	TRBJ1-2	CASSGPGQGASYGYTF	TGTGCCAGCAGCGGCCCGGGACAGGGGGCCAGCTATGGCTACACCTTC
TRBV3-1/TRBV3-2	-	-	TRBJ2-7	CASSQAPDNVYEQYF	TGTGCCAGCAGCCAAGCCCCGGACAACGTGTACGAGCAGTACTTC
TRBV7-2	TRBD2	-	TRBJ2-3	CASSFPSGSTDTQYF	TGTGCCAGCAGCTTTCCTAGCGGGAGCACAGATACGCAGTATTTT
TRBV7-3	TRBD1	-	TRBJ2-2	CASSQTGVTGELFF	TGTGCCAGCAGCCAAACAGGGGTCACCGGGGAGCTGTTTTTT
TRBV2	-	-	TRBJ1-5	CASHRDLNQPQHF	TGTGCCAGCCACCGGGACCTCAATCAGCCCCAGCATTTT
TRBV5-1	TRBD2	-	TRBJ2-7	CASSWSSGPSREQYF	TGCGCCAGCAGCTGGTCTAGCGGGCCCTCGCGCGAGCAGTACTTC
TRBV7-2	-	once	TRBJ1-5	CASSLDPNPNQPQHF	TGTGCCAGCAGCTTAGATCCCAACCCCAATCAGCCCCAGCATTTT
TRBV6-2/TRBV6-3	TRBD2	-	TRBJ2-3	CASSYFAGGRTDTQYF	TGTGCCAGCAGTTACTTCGCGGGGGGACGCACAGATACGCAGTATTTT
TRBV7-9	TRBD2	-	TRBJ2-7	CASSRGLAVRSSYEQYF	TGTGCCAGCAGCAGAGGACTAGCGGTGCGGAGCTCCTACGAGCAGTACTTC
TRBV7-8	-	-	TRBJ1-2	CASSLDRDRGPGYTF	TGTGCCAGCAGCCTCGACCGGGACCGGGGCCCTGGCTACACCTTC
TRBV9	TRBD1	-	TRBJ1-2	CASSVADRDYGYTF	TGTGCCAGCAGCGTAGCGGACAGGGATTATGGCTACACCTTC
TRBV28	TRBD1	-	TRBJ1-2	CASSARDRGSFIYGYTF	TGTGCCAGCAGTGCTCGAGACAGGGGGTCCTTTATCTATGGCTACACCTTC
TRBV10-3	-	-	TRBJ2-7	CAISDTESSYEQYF	TGTGCCATCAGTGATACGGAAAGCTCCTACGAGCAGTACTTC
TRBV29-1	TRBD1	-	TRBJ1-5	CSVEGTGETIGNQPQHF	TGCAGCGTTGAAGGAACAGGGGAAACGATTGGCAATCAGCCCCAGCATTTT
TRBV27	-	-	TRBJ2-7	CASSFPRNLHEQYF	TGTGCCAGCAGTTTCCCTAGGAACCTACACGAGCAGTACTTC
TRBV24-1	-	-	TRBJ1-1	CATSDFTPEAFF	TGTGCCACCAGTGATTTCACTCCTGAAGCTTTCTTT
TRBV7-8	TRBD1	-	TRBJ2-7	CASSPPRGRRYEQYF	TGTGCCAGCAGCCCCCCCAGGGGGAGAAGGTACGAGCAGTACTTC
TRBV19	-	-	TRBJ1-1	CASSTGNTEAFF	TGTGCCAGTAGTACAGGGAACACTGAAGCTTTCTTT
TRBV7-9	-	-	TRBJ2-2	CASPWAGTNTGELFF	TGTGCCAGCCCCTGGGCCGGGACGAACACCGGGGAGCTGTTTTTT
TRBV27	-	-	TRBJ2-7	CASSLGPGGEQYF	TGTGCCAGCAGTTTGGGGCCAGGAGGAGAGCAGTACTTC
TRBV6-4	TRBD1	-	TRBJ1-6	CASSRGTEENSPLHF	TGTGCCAGCAGCCGCGGGACAGAAGAAAATTCACCCCTCCACTTT
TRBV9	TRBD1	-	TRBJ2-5	CASSRTLEDRETQYF	TGTGCCAGCAGCCGTACCCTCGAGGACAGGGAGACCCAGTACTTC
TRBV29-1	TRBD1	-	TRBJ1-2	CSVVTGAGSGYTF	TGCAGCGTTGTCACAGGGGCGGGTTCTGGCTACACCTTC
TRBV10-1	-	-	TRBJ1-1	CASSESLSGPVGTEAFF	TGCGCCAGCAGTGAGTCGTTGTCAGGTCCAGTTGGCACTGAAGCTTTCTTT
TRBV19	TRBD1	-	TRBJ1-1	CASSFRTGGNTEAFF	TGTGCCAGTAGTTTCCGGACAGGGGGGAACACTGAAGCTTTCTTT
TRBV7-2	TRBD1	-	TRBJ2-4	CASSLAGTVAKNIQYF	TGTGCCAGCAGCTTAGCGGGGACAGTAGCCAAAAACATTCAGTACTTC
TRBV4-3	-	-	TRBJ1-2	CASSQDTGNYGYTF	TGCGCCAGCAGCCAAGATACAGGGAACTATGGCTACACCTTC
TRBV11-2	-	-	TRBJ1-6	CASSLHPGLSPLHF	TGTGCCAGCAGCTTACACCCGGGCCTTTCGCCCCTCCACTTT
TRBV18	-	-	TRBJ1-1	CASSPRQEPFEAFF	TGTGCCAGCTCTCCGAGACAGGAGCCCTTTGAAGCTTTCTTT
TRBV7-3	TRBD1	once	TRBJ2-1	CASSLTSGGEGYNEQFF	TGTGCCAGCAGCTTAACCTCAGGGGGCGAAGGATACAATGAGCAGTTCTTC
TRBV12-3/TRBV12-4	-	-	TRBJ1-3	CASRGRTNTIYF	TGTGCCAGCAGGGGACGGACAAACACCATATATTTT
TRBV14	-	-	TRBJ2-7	CASSQTGNSYEQYF	TGTGCCAGCAGCCAAACAGGGAATTCCTACGAGCAGTACTTC
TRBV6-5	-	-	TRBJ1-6	CASSYGSPSPLHF	TGTGCCAGCAGTTACGGGTCCCCTTCACCCCTCCACTTT
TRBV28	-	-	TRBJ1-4	CASSLTGPVGEKLFF	TGTGCCAGCAGTCTCACAGGGCCAGTTGGTGAAAAACTGTTTTTT